This record covers a single T cell receptor (beta chain). This sample was taken from a study of long-term antiretroviral therapy in people with HIV. This CDR3 is 13 amino acids long. V shed 6 bases and J shed 6 bases, with 15 bases lying between them. Germline V gene lookup returns CDR1 MDHEN and CDR2 SYDVKM. The libraries were made with immunoSEQ v3.0 at survey level. The table came from immunoSEQ multiplex PCR; TCRdb's copy has only in-frame clones and leaves some out. This table holds tens of thousands of clones, roughly 83% found once. This clonotype was sampled from a middle-aged woman with HIV. Here the sequenced sample was unsorted PBMCs, taken 1.2 years after starting antiretroviral therapy. This sequence joins TRBV28 and TRBJ2-7; D is unresolved. CDR3 sequence reads: CASRTSSRSEQYF. DNA for the CDR3: TGTGCCAGCAGGACCAGTTCTCGGAGCGAGCAGTACTTC. The complete variable domain, with remaining parts taken from reference TRBV28 and TRBJ2-7, reads DVKVTQSSRYLVKRTGEKVFLECVQDMDHENMFWYRQDPGLGLRLIYFSYDVKMKEKGDIPEGYSVSREKKERFSLILESASTNQTSMYLCASRTSSRSEQYFGPGTRLTVT.